This T cell receptor beta chain was identified during a study of early T cells in non-severe SARS-CoV-2 infection. Study overall: Sequencing of unsorted whole blood was done on bulk RNA, leaving chains unpaired.

Trimming at V came to 3 bases and at J to 4 bases, leaving 1 base not matched to a gene. The CDR3 covers 15 residues. TCRdb itself ran the 5' RACE reads through MiXCR, one entry per CDR3 protein. The table lists approximately 110,000 distinct CDR3 sequences, more than 12% of them singletons. A few counts support this clonotype. The V call is TRBV12-3 or TRBV12-4, the J call TRBJ1-6; 9 bases match TRBD1. This clonotype was obtained from an adult who was a healthcare worker with PCR-confirmed SARS-CoV-2 infection or an uninfected control (not recorded which). The sequenced sample was whole blood. The CDR3 spells CASSFGQGYNSPLHF. The DNA of the CDR3 is TGTGCCAGCAGTTTCGGACAGGGGTATAATTCACCCCTCCACTTT.